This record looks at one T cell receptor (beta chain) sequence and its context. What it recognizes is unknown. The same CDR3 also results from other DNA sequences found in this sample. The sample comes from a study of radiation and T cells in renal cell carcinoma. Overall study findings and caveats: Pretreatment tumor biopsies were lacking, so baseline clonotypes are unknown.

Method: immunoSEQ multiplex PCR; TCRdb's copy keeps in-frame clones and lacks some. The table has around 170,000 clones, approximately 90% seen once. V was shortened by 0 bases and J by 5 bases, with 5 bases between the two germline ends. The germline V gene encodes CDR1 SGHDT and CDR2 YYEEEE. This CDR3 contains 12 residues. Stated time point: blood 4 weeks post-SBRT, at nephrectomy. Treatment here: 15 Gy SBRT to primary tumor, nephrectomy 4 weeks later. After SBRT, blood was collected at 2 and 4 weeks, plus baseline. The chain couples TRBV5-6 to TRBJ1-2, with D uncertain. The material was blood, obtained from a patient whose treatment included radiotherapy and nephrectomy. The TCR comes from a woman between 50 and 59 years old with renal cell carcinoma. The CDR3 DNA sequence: TGTGCCAGCAGCTTGGGAGATTATGGCTACACCTTC. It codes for CASSLGDYGYTF.